This T cell receptor (beta chain) derives from a study of CD8 T cells in Susac syndrome. Background on the study: Patients with Susac syndrome were therapy-naive, taking corticosteroids, with some also receiving intravenous immunoglobulin, or taking intravenous immunoglobulin alone at the time their blood was drawn.

The authors reverse transcribed roughly 0.5 to 1 ug RNA with random hexamers. immunoSEQ multiplex PCR amplified TCR beta CDR3 across 54 Vbeta, 13 Jbeta. TCRdb called the immunoSEQ multiplex PCR reads again in MiXCR, with one record for every CDR3 protein. The sample records about 120,000 distinct CDR3 sequences, about 95% being singletons. CDR3 length: 16 amino acids. The germline V gene encodes CDR1 MNHNS and CDR2 SASEGT. V was shortened by 6 bases and J by 0 bases, with 17 bases between the two germline ends. Source material: CD8+ T cells from PBMCs. The genes are TRBV6-1 and TRBJ2-5, with D maybe TRBD2 (5 bases). The TCR was taken from a human donor with Susac syndrome. CDR3 nucleotide sequence: TGTGCCAGCAGCCGCGGGTCACAGTATTACCAAGAGACCCAGTACTTC. Translating gives CASSRGSQYYQETQYF.